A single sample is the source of the 22 T cell receptor beta chains below, sequenced in a study of CD8 T cells in ankylosing spondylitis. TCRdb re-called the 5' RACE reads with MiXCR, one entry per CDR3 protein. The sample lists a few hundred thousand distinct CDR3 sequences, about 11% occurring once. Sequencing was performed on blood, either unsorted or a sorted T cell fraction (not recorded which). All receptors derive from a male donor with ankylosing spondylitis or in good health (not recorded which).

This clonotype was observed at least ten times. The chain employs TRBV4-2 and TRBJ2-6, with D hard to call. In germline, CDR1 is LGHNA, CDR2 YNFKEQ. Deletions cut 3 bases from V and 0 bases from J, with 9 bases between. This CDR3 has 16 residues. CDR3 protein: CASSQIYGSGANVLTF. For the CDR3, the DNA is TGTGCCAGCAGCCAGATCTATGGCTCTGGGGCCAACGTCCTGACTTTC.

This clonotype has ten or more counts. CDR3 DNA sequence: TGTGCCAGCGGATCCCGACGGAAGGACTATGGCTACACCTTC. Translated, it gives CASGSRRKDYGYTF. The chain uses TRBV5-5 and TRBJ1-2; D unresolved. V was shortened by 7 bases and J by 3 bases, with 16 bases between the two germline ends. CDR1 and CDR2 (germline): SGHKS, YYEKEE (reference sequence). The CDR3 has 14 residues. Filled out from reference TRBV5-5 and TRBJ1-2, the complete variable domain reads DAGVTQSPTHLIKTRGQQVTLRCSPISGHKSVSWYQQVLGQGPQFIFQYYEKEERGRGNFPDRFSARQFPNYSSELNVNALLLGDSALYLCASGSRRKDYGYTFGSGTRLTVV.

This clonotype showed up many times. The chain is built from TRBV12-3 or TRBV12-4 and TRBJ1-1, with D hard to call. V was cut by 3 bases and J by 4 bases, with 9 bases left in between. The CDR3 consists of 13 residues. The CDR3 loop is CASSFNRGTEAFF. CDR3 in DNA: TGTGCCAGCAGTTTCAATCGGGGCACTGAAGCTTTCTTT.

This clonotype was found many times. This chain connects TRBV12-3 or TRBV12-4 to TRBJ2-7; possible D gene TRBD1, 5 bases. Trimming removed 6 bases from V and 1 base from J, with 13 bases in between. The CDR3 runs to 14 residues. The CDR3 sequence is CASRLGAGSYEQYF. CDR3 sequence (DNA): TGTGCCAGCAGGCTAGGTGCAGGGTCCTACGAGCAGTACTTC.

This clonotype was recorded at least ten times. The chain combines TRBV29-1 with TRBJ2-7; D tentatively fits TRBD1 or TRBD2 (5 bases each). This CDR3 has 13 amino acids. The germline V gene has CDR1 SQVTM and CDR2 ANQGSEA. V dropped 6 bases and J dropped 4 bases, with 16 bases sitting between them. CDR3 sequence (DNA): TGCAGCGTCTCGGAGGACACAATTTACGAGCAGTACTTC. Translation gives CSVSEDTIYEQYF.

The V and J genes are TRBV6-1 and TRBJ2-1; 9 positions agree with TRBD2. This CDR3 is 17 amino acids long. The germline V gene encodes CDR1 MNHNS and CDR2 SASEGT. J gave up 4 bases and V 2 bases, and 9 bases lay outside the gene matches. The CDR3: CASSELAGGGAYNEQFF. CDR3 nucleotide sequence: TGTGCCAGCAGTGAACTGGCGGGCGGGGGGGCGTACAATGAGCAGTTCTTC.

This clonotype was picked up many times. The chain carries TRBV20-1 and TRBJ1-6; D unresolved. V dropped 3 bases and J dropped 5 bases, with 8 bases sitting between them. Germline-derived CDR1 and CDR2 are DFQATT and SNEGSKA (reference sequence). This CDR3 has 13 residues. The CDR3 sequence: CSASGLDNSPLHF. The CDR3 DNA follows: TGCAGTGCTAGTGGGCTGGATAATTCACCCCTCCACTTT.

This clonotype was recorded a few times. This rearrangement joins TRBV25-1 to TRBJ2-5; no clear D. V gave up 3 bases and J gave up 5 bases, with 10 bases separating them. The germline V gene has CDR1 MGHDK and CDR2 SYGVNS. The CDR3 sequence is 13 residues long. The CDR3 coding sequence is TGTGCCAGCAGTGATACGGGCGTGGAGACCCAGTACTTC. Translation gives CASSDTGVETQYF.

This clonotype was seen many times. The chain employs TRBV28 and TRBJ1-5; 7 bases map to TRBD1. The germline CDR1 and CDR2 sequences are MDHEN and SYDVKM. The CDR3 contains 13 residues. J lost 5 bases, V lost 7 bases, and 5 bases had no gene match. CDR3 DNA sequence: TGTGCCAGCAACCCAGGGGGTGATCAGCCCCAGCATTTT. Amino acids: CASNPGGDQPQHF.

The chain recombines TRBV27 with TRBJ1-2, with 7 positions matching TRBD1. The CDR3 has 14 residues. V trimming: 6 bases; J trimming: 4 bases; junction bases outside the gene matches: 8. Germline CDR1 reads MNHEY; CDR2 reads SMNVEV (reference sequence). The CDR3 is CASSPQTGSYGYTF. The CDR3 nucleotides are TGTGCCAGCAGCCCTCAGACAGGGAGCTATGGCTACACCTTC.

The chain is built from TRBV28 and TRBJ2-5; 9 bases match TRBD2. With V trimmed by 0 bases and J by 3 bases, 11 bases remained unmatched. The CDR3 is 18 residues long. Germline V gene lookup returns CDR1 MDHEN and CDR2 SYDVKM. The CDR3 reads CASSLCCGSGREKETQYF. The CDR3 DNA is TGTGCCAGCAGTTTATGCTGCGGTAGCGGGAGAGAGAAAGAGACCCAGTACTTC.

This clonotype was picked up many times. The chain links TRBV5-5 to TRBJ2-7; possibly TRBD1 for D (5 bases). The CDR3 is 14 amino acids. Trimming took off 2 bases at V and 0 bases at J, with 9 bases between the two ends. Germline lookup yields CDR1 SGHKS and CDR2 YYEKEE (reference sequence). CDR3 loop: CASSLEDTSYEQYF. Here the CDR3 DNA reads TGTGCCAGCAGCTTAGAGGACACCTCCTACGAGCAGTACTTC.

This clonotype has a count of ten or more. The rearrangement uses TRBV20-1 and TRBJ2-1; D ambiguous. V was clipped by 3 bases and J by 9 bases, with 6 bases between them. Germline V gene sequence: CDR1 DFQATT, CDR2 SNEGSKA (reference sequence). The CDR3 loop spans 10 amino acids. The CDR3 sequence is CSASSGEQFF. The CDR3 nucleotides read TGCAGTGCTAGCTCGGGTGAGCAGTTCTTC.

This clonotype has more than one count but fewer than ten. The chain combines TRBV9 with TRBJ2-1; possibly TRBD2 for D (6 bases). The CDR3 extends over 15 amino acids. Germline CDR1 SGDLS, CDR2 YYNGEE. Trimming left V 0 bases short and J 3 bases short, with 10 bases between. As DNA, the CDR3 is TGTGCCAGCAGCGTAGGCGGGACCAGCTACAATGAGCAGTTCTTC. It codes for CASSVGGTSYNEQFF.

This clonotype was seen more than once but under ten times. V gene TRBV23-1 combines with J gene TRBJ2-3; no firm D call. TRBV23-1 is filed as an ORF, its function uncertain. The CDR3 is 21 residues long. Trimming removed 0 bases at V and 6 bases at J, with 31 bases between. For the CDR3, the DNA is TGCGCCAGCAGTCAATCGGTTCTTCGACCAAACATGAATCCTACACAGGATACGCAGTATTTT. Its protein product is CASSQSVLRPNMNPTQDTQYF.

This clonotype was found many times. CDR3 loop: CNAGGSYNEQFF. DNA of the CDR3: TGCAACGCCGGGGGCTCCTACAATGAGCAGTTCTTC. The chain joins TRBV20-1 to TRBJ2-1, with D possibly being TRBD2 (6 bases). The germline CDR1 and CDR2 sequences are DFQATT and SNEGSKA (reference sequence). The CDR3 length is 12 residues.

This clonotype came up many times. The V gene is TRBV20-1, the J gene TRBJ2-7; 9 nucleotides match TRBD1. The CDR3 extends over 14 amino acids. With 6 bases clipped from V and 4 bases from J, the junction kept 10 bases outside the gene matches. Germline V gene sequence: CDR1 DFQATT, CDR2 SNEGSKA (reference sequence). CDR3 sequence reads: CSAPGTGSLYEQYF. In nucleotides, the CDR3 is TGCAGTGCCCCAGGGACAGGGAGCCTTTACGAGCAGTACTTC.

This clonotype was found many times. The rearrangement uses TRBV20-1 and TRBJ2-3; the match to TRBD2 covers 7 bases. V dropped 1 base and J dropped 5; count of bases not matched to a gene: 6. The germline gives CDR1 DFQATT, CDR2 SNEGSKA (reference sequence). The CDR3 covers 14 residues. The DNA of the CDR3 is TGCAGTGCTAGAGTGGGAGGCGGGGGAGATACGCAGTATTTT. Its protein is CSARVGGGGDTQYF.

This clonotype was seen ten or more times. The chain carries TRBV5-1 and TRBJ2-1; 9 bases are a match to TRBD1. This CDR3 comprises 15 residues. Germline V lookup: CDR1 SGHRS, CDR2 YFSETQ. V dropped 2 bases and J dropped 7; count of bases not matched to a gene: 7. The CDR3 loop reads CASSLLQGAQNEQFF. CDR3 sequence (DNA): TGCGCCAGCAGCTTACTACAGGGGGCGCAGAATGAGCAGTTCTTC.

This clonotype was counted only a few times. The V call is TRBV6-2 or TRBV6-3, the J call TRBJ2-7, with D hard to call. The V end lost 6 bases, the J end lost 6 bases, and 12 bases lay between the germline ends. Germline loops: CDR1 MNHEY, CDR2 SVGEGT. The CDR3 is 12 residues long. CDR3 bases: TGTGCCAGCAGCCCTCCCTGGAGCGAGCAGTACTTC. It translates to CASSPPWSEQYF.

V is TRBV3-1 and J is TRBJ2-1; D remains unclear. Trimming removed 0 bases at V and 8 bases at J, with 17 bases between. This CDR3 contains 16 residues. CDR1 LGHDT and CDR2 YNNKEL come from the germline V gene (reference sequence). The chain's CDR3 is CASSQEPRLYADEQFF. The CDR3 DNA is TGTGCCAGCAGCCAAGAGCCGAGATTGTACGCGGATGAGCAGTTCTTC.

This clonotype was observed a handful of times. J is TRBJ2-1 and V is TRBV5-1; perhaps TRBD1 as D (6 bases). CDR1 is SGHRS, CDR2 YFSETQ, per germline. This CDR3 is built from 14 residues. V was clipped by 4 bases and J by 5 bases, with 13 bases between them. The CDR3 loop is CASSLGAGDNEQFF. CDR3 DNA sequence: TGCGCCAGCAGCCTCGGGGCAGGGGACAATGAGCAGTTCTTC.